This entry is about one T cell receptor (beta chain). These data belong to a study of CD8 T cells in Susac syndrome. It was with random hexamers that roughly 0.5 to 1 ug RNA was reverse transcribed. TCRdb reprocessed the immunoSEQ multiplex PCR reads with MiXCR, giving one entry per CDR3 protein. The sample holds about 300,000 distinct CDR3 sequences, almost 85% seen once. The ends were cut back, 3 bases at V and 8 bases at J, with 11 bases in the middle. Germline V lookup: CDR1 MNHNS, CDR2 SASEGT. The CDR3 has 13 amino acids. This TCR derives from a human donor with multiple sclerosis. The specimen was CD8+ T cells from PBMCs. The genes are TRBV6-1 and TRBJ2-1, with D hard to call. CDR3: CASSDPRSDEQFF. The CDR3 DNA is TGTGCCAGCAGTGATCCCCGGTCGGATGAGCAGTTCTTC.